These 12 T cell receptor beta chains were all obtained from the same sample, sequenced in a study of regulatory T cells in long-lasting Graves disease. Time point given: newly diagnosed GD, antithyroid drugs for less than 3 months. The TCR library was made from RNA extracted from PBMCs. In building TCR beta libraries, iRepertoire HTBI primers were used together with Arm-PCR of CDR3 regions. TCRdb itself ran the multiplex PCR reads through MiXCR, one entry per CDR3 protein. The sample has around 470,000 distinct CDR3 sequences, around 13% seen once; the top ten hold around a sixth. These data were likewise used in another study, on T cells in Graves' hyperthyroidism and ophthalmopathy.

This material consisted of peripheral blood mononuclear cells (PBMCs), taken at new diagnosis, from a patient treated with antithyroid drugs. Receptors originate from a woman in her forties or fifties with Graves disease.

This clonotype was recorded at least ten times. This chain connects TRBV7-8 to TRBJ2-7, with 9 bases that match TRBD1. The germline V gene has CDR1 SGHVS and CDR2 FQNEAQ. CDR3 length: 16 amino acids. Trimming took 2 bases from V and 4 from J; bases not matched to a gene: 9. The CDR3: CASSLNPGQGNYEQYF. CDR3 DNA sequence: TGTGCCAGCAGCTTAAACCCGGGACAGGGCAATTACGAGCAGTACTTC.

This clonotype was recorded a few times. V and J are TRBV13 and TRBJ1-1; TRBD1 agrees at 10 bases. CDR1 and CDR2 (germline): PRHDT, FYEKMQ (reference sequence). The CDR3 runs to 15 residues. Trimming at V came to 5 bases and at J to 10 bases, leaving 13 bases not matched to a gene. The CDR3: CASSPTGTGASLAFF. In DNA form, the CDR3 reads TGTGCCAGCAGCCCCACCGGGACAGGGGCTTCTCTAGCTTTCTTT. Complete variable domain (other parts from reference TRBV13 and TRBJ1-1): AAGVIQSPRHLIKEKRETATLKCYPIPRHDTVYWYQQGPGQDPQFLISFYEKMQSDKGSIPDRFSAQQFSDYHSELNMSSLELGDSALYFCASSPTGTGASLAFFGQGTRLTVV.

The table lists this clonotype with many counts. The rearrangement links TRBV9 to TRBJ1-3; 8 nucleotides line up with TRBD1. CDR1 SGDLS and CDR2 YYNGEE come from the germline V gene. V lost 4 bases to trimming and J lost 0 bases; unmatched junction nucleotides: 9. CDR3 length equals 17 residues. CDR3: CASSSRTGSASGNTIYF. The CDR3 DNA follows: TGTGCCAGCAGCTCGAGGACAGGGAGCGCCTCTGGAAACACCATATATTTT.

For this clonotype: A single base is all that separates this from a far larger clone, so a read error is likely. V and J are TRBV2 and TRBJ2-5; 9 nucleotides match TRBD2. V was clipped by 2 bases and J by 11 bases; unmatched bases: 12. The CDR3 loop spans 15 amino acids. Germline loops: CDR1 SNHLY, CDR2 FYNNEI. CDR3 protein: CASSERLAGAGEQYF. CDR3 sequence (DNA): TGTGCCAGCAGTGAACGCTTAGCGGGAGCTGGTGAGCAGTACTTC. The whole variable domain, remainder taken from reference TRBV2 and TRBJ2-5, is EPEVTQTPSHQVTQMGQEVILRCVPISNHLYFYWYRQILGQKVEFLVSFYNNEISEKSEIFDDQFSVERPDGSNFTLKIRSTKLEDSAMYFCASSERLAGAGEQYFGPGTRLLVL.

Remarks on this clonotype: The CDR3 end shows no conserved phenylalanine or tryptophan, and so a read error is likely. No DNA is shown, since the ends of the CDR3 on it are uncertain; the CDR3 is the one TCRdb lists. V is TRBV6-2 or TRBV6-3 and J is TRBJ1-1; the table assigns TRBD1, which was not confirmed against the DNA. The germline CDR1 and CDR2 sequences are MNHEY and SVGEGT. The CDR3 is 11 amino acids long, termini counted. CDR3 sequence: CASSEVGVGVI.

V gene TRBV5-5 combines with J gene TRBJ2-2, with unresolved D. Germline V lookup: CDR1 SGHKS, CDR2 YYEKEE (reference sequence). The CDR3 is 12 amino acids. The ends were cut back, 3 bases at V and 6 bases at J, with 6 bases in the middle. The CDR3 sequence is CASSSLPGELFF. CDR3 nucleotide sequence: TGTGCCAGCAGCTCCCTCCCCGGGGAGCTGTTTTTT. Together with reference TRBV5-5 and TRBJ2-2, the CDR3 gives the full variable domain: DAGVTQSPTHLIKTRGQQVTLRCSPISGHKSVSWYQQVLGQGPQFIFQYYEKEERGRGNFPDRFSARQFPNYSSELNVNALLLGDSALYLCASSSLPGELFFGEGSRLTVL.

For this clonotype: Just one base apart from a much larger clone, this may be a read error. V usage is TRBV11-3 and J usage is TRBJ2-7; no reliable D call. Looked up from germline, CDR1 is SGHNT and CDR2 is YENEEA. The CDR3 has 14 amino acids. CDR3 residues: CASSLGGSGYEQSF. The DNA for the CDR3 is TGTGCCAGCAGCTTAGGCGGTTCAGGCTACGAGCAGTCCTTC.

On this clonotype: Since a much larger clone is just one base distant, this may be a read error. The gene calls are TRBV12-3 or TRBV12-4 and TRBJ2-3, with a weak D call TRBD2 (5 bases). The CDR3 totals 14 residues. The V gene lost 6 bases and the J gene lost 3 bases, with 13 bases spanning the gap. CDR3 in amino acids: CASSPEIATDTQYF. CDR3 bases: TGTGCCAGCAGCCCAGAGATAGCGACAGATACGCAGTATTTT.

The chain carries TRBV7-2 and TRBJ2-3; D is unclear. V was trimmed by 5 bases and J by 5 bases, leaving 8 bases between them. This CDR3 region has 12 residues. Germline V CDR1 and CDR2: SGHTA, FQGNSA. CDR3 loop: CASSPFGDTQYF. CDR3 DNA sequence: TGTGCCAGCAGCCCTTTTGGAGATACGCAGTATTTT.

This clonotype was seen many times. The chain is built from TRBV28 and TRBJ1-2; a possible D gene is TRBD1 (5 bases). Deletions cut 3 bases from V and 5 bases from J, with 7 bases between. The CDR3 has 12 amino acids. Germline V gene lookup returns CDR1 MDHEN and CDR2 SYDVKM. CDR3 sequence (DNA): TGTGCCAGCAGTTTCGACAGTTATGGCTACACCTTC. Its protein product is CASSFDSYGYTF.

This clonotype was detected many times. The chain carries TRBV28 and TRBJ1-5, with D tentatively TRBD1 (5 bases). The CDR3 contains 15 residues. V was pared by 3 bases and J by 3 bases, with 12 bases between. The germline CDR1 and CDR2 sequences are MDHEN and SYDVKM. The CDR3 here is CASSFQGGSNQPQHF. The CDR3 DNA reads as TGTGCCAGCAGTTTTCAGGGAGGGTCCAATCAGCCCCAGCATTTT.

This clonotype came up many times. The chain employs TRBV27 and TRBJ2-7; 7 bases are shared with TRBD2. Germline-derived CDR1 and CDR2 are MNHEY and SMNVEV (reference sequence). The CDR3 spans 18 residues. V was pared by 6 bases and J by 3 bases, with 20 bases of the junction left unmatched. The CDR3 loop is CASRLKVGLVGLVYEQYF. DNA for the CDR3: TGTGCCAGCAGATTAAAGGTTGGTTTGGTAGGACTAGTCTACGAGCAGTACTTC.